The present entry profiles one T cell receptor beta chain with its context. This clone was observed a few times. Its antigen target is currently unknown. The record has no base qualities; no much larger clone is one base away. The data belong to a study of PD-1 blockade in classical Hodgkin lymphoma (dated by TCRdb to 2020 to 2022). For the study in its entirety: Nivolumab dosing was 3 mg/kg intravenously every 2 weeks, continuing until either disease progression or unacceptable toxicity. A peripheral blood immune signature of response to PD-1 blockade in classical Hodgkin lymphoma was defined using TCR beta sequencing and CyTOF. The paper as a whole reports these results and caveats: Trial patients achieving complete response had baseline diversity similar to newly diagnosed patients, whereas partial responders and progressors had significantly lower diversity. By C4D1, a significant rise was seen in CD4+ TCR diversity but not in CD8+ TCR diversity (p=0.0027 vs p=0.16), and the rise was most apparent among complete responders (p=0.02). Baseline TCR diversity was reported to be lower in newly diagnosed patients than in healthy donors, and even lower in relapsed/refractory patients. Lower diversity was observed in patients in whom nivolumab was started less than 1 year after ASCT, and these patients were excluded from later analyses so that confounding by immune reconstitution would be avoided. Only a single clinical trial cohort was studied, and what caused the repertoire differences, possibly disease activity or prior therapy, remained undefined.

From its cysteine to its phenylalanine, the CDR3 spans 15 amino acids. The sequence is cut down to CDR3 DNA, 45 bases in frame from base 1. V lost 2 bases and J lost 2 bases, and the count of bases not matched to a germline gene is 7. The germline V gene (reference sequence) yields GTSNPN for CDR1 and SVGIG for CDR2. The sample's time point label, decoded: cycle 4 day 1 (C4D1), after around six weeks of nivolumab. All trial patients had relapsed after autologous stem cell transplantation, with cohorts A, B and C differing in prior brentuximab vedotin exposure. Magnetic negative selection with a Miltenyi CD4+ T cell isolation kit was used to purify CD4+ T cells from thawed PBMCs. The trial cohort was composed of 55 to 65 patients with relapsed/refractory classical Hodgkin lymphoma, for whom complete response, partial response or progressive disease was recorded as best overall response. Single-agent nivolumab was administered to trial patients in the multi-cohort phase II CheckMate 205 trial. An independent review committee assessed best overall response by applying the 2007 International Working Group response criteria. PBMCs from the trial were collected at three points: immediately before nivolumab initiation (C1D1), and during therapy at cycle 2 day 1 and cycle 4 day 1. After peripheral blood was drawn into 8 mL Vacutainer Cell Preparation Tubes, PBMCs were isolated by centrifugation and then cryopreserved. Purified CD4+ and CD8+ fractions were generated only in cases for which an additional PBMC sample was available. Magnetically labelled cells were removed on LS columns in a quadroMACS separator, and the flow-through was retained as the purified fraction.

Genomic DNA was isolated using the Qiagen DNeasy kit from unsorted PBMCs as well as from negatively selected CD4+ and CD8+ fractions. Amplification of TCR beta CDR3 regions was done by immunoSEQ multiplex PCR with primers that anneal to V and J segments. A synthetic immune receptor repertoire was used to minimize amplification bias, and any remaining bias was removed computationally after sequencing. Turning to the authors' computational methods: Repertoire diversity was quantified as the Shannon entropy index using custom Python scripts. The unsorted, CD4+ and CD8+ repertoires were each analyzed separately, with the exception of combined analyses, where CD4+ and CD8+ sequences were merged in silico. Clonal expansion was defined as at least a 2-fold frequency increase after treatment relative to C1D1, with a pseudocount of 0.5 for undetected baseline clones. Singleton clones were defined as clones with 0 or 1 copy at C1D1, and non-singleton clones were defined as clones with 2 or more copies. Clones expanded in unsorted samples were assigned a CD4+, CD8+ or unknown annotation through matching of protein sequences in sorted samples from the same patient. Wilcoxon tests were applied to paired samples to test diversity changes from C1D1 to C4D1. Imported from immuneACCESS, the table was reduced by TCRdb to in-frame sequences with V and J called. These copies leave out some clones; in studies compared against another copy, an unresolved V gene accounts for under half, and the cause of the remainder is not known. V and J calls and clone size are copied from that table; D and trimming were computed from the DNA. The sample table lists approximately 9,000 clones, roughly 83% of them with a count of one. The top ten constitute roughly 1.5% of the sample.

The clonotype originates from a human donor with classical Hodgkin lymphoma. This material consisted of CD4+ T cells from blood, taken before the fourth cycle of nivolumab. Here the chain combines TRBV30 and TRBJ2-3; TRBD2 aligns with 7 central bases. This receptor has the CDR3 CAWSRGSRLTDTQYF. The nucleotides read TGTGCCTGGAGTCGCGGGAGTAGACTCACAGATACGCAGTATTTT.